This TCR beta chain was sequenced in a study of blood T cell repertoires in COVID-19. Whole-study context: Sites across the United States, Italy and Spain contributed samples from acute and convalescent COVID-19. Sources were T cells, B-cell-depleted T cells, or PBMCs; the material itself was cDNA or gDNA.

Only one count was recorded for this clone. There are 15 residues in the CDR3. V gave up 1 base and J gave up 4 bases; unmatched junction bases: 1. Germline V gene data show CDR1 as LGHDT and CDR2 as YNNKEL (reference sequence). In the authors' methods: Reference gene primer amplification gave estimated nucleated cell counts. TCRdb's table, derived via immunoSEQ multiplex PCR, lists solely in-frame clones and lacks some. The V and J calls and clone size are taken from that table; D and trimming were inferred from the DNA. The table lists fewer than 150,000 clones, around 90% of them singletons. This TCR derives from a human donor in a cohort sampled during active COVID-19. The sequencing sample was made of peripheral blood. The chain couples TRBV3-1 (or the pseudogene TRBV3-2) to TRBJ2-3; 11 bases match TRBD2. CDR3 DNA sequence: TGTGCCAGCAGCCAAGTTAGCGGGGGGGCAGATACGCAGTATTTT. Its translation: CASSQVSGGADTQYF.